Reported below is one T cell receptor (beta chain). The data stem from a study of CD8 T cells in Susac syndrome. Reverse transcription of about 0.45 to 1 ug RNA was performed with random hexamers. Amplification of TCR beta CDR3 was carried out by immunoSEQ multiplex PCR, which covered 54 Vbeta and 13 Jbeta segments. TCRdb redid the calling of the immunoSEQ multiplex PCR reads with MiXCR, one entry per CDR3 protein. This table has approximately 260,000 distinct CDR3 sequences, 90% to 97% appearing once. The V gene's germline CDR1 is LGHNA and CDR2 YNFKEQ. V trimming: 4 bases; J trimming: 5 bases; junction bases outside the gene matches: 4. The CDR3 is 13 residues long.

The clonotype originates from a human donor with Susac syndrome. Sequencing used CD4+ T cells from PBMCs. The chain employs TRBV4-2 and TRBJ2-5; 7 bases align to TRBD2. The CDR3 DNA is TGTGCCAGCAGCCCTCTACTAGCGGAGACCCAGTACTTC. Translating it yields CASSPLLAETQYF.